The TCR beta chain described here comes from a study of sequential checkpoint blockade in melanoma. The protocol was immunoSEQ multiplex PCR, while the TCRdb copy is restricted to in-frame clones and leaves out a portion. The table includes tens of thousands of clones, roughly four fifths detected once. The CDR3 totals 14 residues. Trimming left V 3 bases short and J 5 bases short, with 12 bases between. Germline V CDR1 and CDR2: MNHEY, SMNVEV (reference sequence). Treatment reported: randomized to nivolumab then ipilimumab (arm A) or the reverse (arm B). The source is a human donor with melanoma. Sequencing was performed on CD8+ T cells sorted from blood (inferred from file names), taken from a patient given nivolumab and ipilimumab in sequence. This rearrangement joins TRBV27 to TRBJ2-3, with D possibly matching TRBD2 (6 bases). CDR3 region: CASSFSEEGDTQYF. Written as DNA, the CDR3 is TGTGCCAGCAGTTTTTCCGAGGAGGGAGATACGCAGTATTTT.